This TCR beta chain was obtained from a study of T cell responses to AZD1222 COVID-19 vaccine. On this clone itself: No antigen is known for it.

This CDR3 has 15 amino acids. Germline CDR1 is MNHEY and CDR2 is SVGAGI. V was pared by 6 bases and J by 1 base, with 4 bases of the junction left unmatched. Study-wide findings and caveats: White British people made up most donors, females outnumbered males, and clonal diversity was possibly underestimated. At 160-218 and 743-854, vaccine-associated CD4 TCRs were dominant, and they spanned spike. Only a handful of people who got AZD1222 tested seropositive at baseline. Targeting of unmutated variant regions was reportedly seen in nearly half of spike-specific TCRs.

Sequencing used immunoSEQ multiplex PCR; TCRdb keeps in-frame clones, though not all of them. In the table there are 55,000 to 75,000 clones, around 90% of which are singletons. The chain recombines TRBV6-5 with TRBJ1-1; TRBD1 agrees at 11 bases. The specimen was peripheral blood, collected on day 0 of AZD1222 vaccination. This TCR came from an adult in good health. The CDR3: CASRPDRGQNTEAFF. In DNA form, the CDR3 reads TGTGCCAGCAGGCCGGACAGGGGGCAGAACACTGAAGCTTTCTTT.